The 2 T cell receptor beta chains in this list originate from one sample, sequenced in a study of Ad26.COV2.S vaccination and SARS-CoV-2 variants. Sample treatment: around 19 received Ad26.COV2.S at low or high dose, single or two shots; several received placebo; per-sample allocation not given. The samples were gathered on day 63 after the first injection of vaccine or placebo. The table came from immunoSEQ multiplex PCR; TCRdb's copy has only in-frame clones and leaves some out. The sample shows roughly 350,000 clones, about 87% of them seen only once. The sample consisted of peripheral blood, taken in a trial of Ad26.COV2.S vaccine versus placebo. Every receptor here comes from a person aged 18-65 years who received the Ad26.COV2.S COVID-19 vaccine or a placebo.

J is TRBJ2-5 and V is TRBV18, with D possibly TRBD1 on 5 matching bases. Germline CDR1 is KGHSH and CDR2 is LQKENI. The V end lost 3 bases, the J end lost 2 bases, and 13 bases lay between the germline ends. This CDR3 is built from 15 residues. Here the CDR3 reads CASSPDTGRQETQYF. The CDR3 DNA reads TGTGCCAGCTCACCGGATACAGGAAGACAAGAGACCCAGTACTTC.

The chain combines TRBV14 with TRBJ2-4; TRBD1 agrees at 10 bases. Trimming removed 4 bases from V and 1 base from J; junction bases left unmatched: 1. The CDR3 length is 15 residues. Looked up from germline, CDR1 is SGHDN and CDR2 is FVKESK. The CDR3 spells CASSRQGAAKNIQYF. CDR3 in DNA: TGTGCCAGCAGCCGACAGGGGGCGGCCAAAAACATTCAGTACTTC.